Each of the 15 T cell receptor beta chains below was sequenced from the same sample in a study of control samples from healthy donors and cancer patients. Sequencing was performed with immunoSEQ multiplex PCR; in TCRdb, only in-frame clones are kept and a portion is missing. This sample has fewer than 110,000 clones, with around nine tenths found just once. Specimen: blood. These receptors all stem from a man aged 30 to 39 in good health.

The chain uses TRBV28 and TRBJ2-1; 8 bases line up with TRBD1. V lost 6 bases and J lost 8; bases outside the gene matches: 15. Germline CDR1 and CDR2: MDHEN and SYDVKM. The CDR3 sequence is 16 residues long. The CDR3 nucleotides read TGTGCCAGCAGCTCCAGTGGGTCAGGGGGCGCGTATGAGCAGTTCTTC. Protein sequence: CASSSSGSGGAYEQFF.

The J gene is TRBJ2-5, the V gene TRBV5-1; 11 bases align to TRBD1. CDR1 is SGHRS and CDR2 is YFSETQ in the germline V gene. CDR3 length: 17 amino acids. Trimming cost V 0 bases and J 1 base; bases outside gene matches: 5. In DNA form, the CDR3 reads TGCGCCAGCAGCTTGGGCGGGACAGGGGGGCGCCAAGAGACCCAGTACTTC. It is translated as CASSLGGTGGRQETQYF.

In nucleotides, the CDR3 is TGTGCCAGCAGCTTACAGGGAACTGGAAACACCATATATTTT. Protein sequence: CASSLQGTGNTIYF. The rearrangement joins TRBV7-2 to TRBJ1-3, with D possibly being TRBD1 (5 bases). The CDR3 has 14 amino acids. Trimming removed 2 bases at V and 2 bases at J, with 7 bases between. Germline-derived CDR1 and CDR2 are SGHTA and FQGNSA.

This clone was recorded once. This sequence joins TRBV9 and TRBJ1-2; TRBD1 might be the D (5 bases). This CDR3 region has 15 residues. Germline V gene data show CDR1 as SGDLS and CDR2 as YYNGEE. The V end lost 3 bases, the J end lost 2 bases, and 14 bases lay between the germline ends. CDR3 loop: CASSADEGLNYGYTF. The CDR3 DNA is TGTGCCAGCAGCGCCGACGAGGGGCTCAACTATGGCTACACCTTC.

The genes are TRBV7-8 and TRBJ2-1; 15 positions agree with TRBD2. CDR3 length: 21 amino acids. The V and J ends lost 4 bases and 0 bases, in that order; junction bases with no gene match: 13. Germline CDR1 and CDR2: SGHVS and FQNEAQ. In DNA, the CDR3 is TGTGCCAGCAGCTCCCTTCCCCCCGGGACTAGCGGGAGGTCCTCCTACAATGAGCAGTTCTTC. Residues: CASSSLPPGTSGRSSYNEQFF. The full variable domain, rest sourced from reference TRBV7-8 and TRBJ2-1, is GAGVSQSPRYKVAKRGQDVALRCDPISGHVSLFWYQQALGQGPEFLTYFQNEAQLDKSGLPSDRFFAERPEGSVSTLKIQRTQQEDSAVYLCASSSLPPGTSGRSSYNEQFFGPGTRLTVL.

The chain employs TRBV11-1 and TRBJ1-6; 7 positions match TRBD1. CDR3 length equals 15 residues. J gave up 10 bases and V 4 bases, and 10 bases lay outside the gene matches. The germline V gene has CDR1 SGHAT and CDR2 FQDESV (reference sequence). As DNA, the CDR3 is TGTGCCAGCAGCTCACGGTCAGGGGGGACCTCACCCCTCCACTTT. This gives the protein CASSSRSGGTSPLHF.

CDR3 residues: CASSLGPRSHNSPLHF. DNA for the CDR3: TGTGCCAGCAGCTTGGGCCCACGGTCGCATAATTCACCCCTCCACTTT. The chain couples TRBV5-6 to TRBJ1-6; D gene unclear. Trimming cost V 0 bases and J 5 bases, with 12 bases left between them. CDR1 is SGHDT, CDR2 YYEEEE, per germline. The CDR3 runs to 16 residues.

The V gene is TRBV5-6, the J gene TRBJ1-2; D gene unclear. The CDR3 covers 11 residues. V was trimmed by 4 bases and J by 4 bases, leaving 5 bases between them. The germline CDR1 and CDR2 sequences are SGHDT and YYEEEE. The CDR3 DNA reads TGTGCCAGCAGCCTTGCCTATGGCTACACCTTC. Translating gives CASSLAYGYTF.

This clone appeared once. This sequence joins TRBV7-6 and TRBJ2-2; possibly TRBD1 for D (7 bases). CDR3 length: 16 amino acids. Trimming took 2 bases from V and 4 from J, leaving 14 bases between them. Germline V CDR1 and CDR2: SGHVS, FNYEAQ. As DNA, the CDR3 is TGTGCCAGCAGCTTACTCCGACAGGGAGGCACCGGGGAGCTGTTTTTT. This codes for CASSLLRQGGTGELFF.

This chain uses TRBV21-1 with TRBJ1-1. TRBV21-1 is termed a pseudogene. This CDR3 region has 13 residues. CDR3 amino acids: CASSKDILTEAFF. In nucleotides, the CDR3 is TGTGCCAGCAGCAAAGACATACTCACTGAAGCTTTCTTT.

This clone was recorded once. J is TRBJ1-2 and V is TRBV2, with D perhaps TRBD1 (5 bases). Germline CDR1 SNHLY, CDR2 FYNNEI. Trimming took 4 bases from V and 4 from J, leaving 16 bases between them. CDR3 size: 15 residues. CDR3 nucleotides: TGTGCCAGCAGTGCCGATAGGCAGGGATTCTATGGCTACACCTTC. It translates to CASSADRQGFYGYTF.

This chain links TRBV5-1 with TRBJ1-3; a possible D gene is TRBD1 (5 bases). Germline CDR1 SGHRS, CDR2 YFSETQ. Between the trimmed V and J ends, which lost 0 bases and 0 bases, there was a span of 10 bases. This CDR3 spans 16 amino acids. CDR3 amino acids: CASSLEPGVSGNTIYF. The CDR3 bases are TGCGCCAGCAGCTTGGAGCCGGGGGTCTCTGGAAACACCATATATTTT.

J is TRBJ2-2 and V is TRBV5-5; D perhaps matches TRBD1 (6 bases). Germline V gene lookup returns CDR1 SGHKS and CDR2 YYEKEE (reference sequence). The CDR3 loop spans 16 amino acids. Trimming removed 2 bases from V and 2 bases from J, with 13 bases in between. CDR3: CASSLLGARNTGELFF. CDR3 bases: TGTGCCAGCAGCTTATTGGGGGCCCGAAACACCGGGGAGCTGTTTTTT.

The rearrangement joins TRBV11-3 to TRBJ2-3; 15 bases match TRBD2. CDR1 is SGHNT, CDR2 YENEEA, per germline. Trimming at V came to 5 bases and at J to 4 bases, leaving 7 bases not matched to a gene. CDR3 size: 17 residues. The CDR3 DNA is TGTGCCAGCAGCACCGGGACTAGCGGGAGGAAGGCAGATACGCAGTATTTT. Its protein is CASSTGTSGRKADTQYF.

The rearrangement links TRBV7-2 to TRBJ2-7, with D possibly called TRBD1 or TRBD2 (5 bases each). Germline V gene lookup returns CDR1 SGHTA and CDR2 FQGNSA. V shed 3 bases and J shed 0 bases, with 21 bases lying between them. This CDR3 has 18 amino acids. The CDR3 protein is CASSLQSTWDASSYEQYF. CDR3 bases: TGTGCCAGCAGCTTGCAAAGTACATGGGACGCAAGCTCCTACGAGCAGTACTTC.